This T cell receptor beta chain was documented in a study of blood T cell repertoires in COVID-19. The wider study: Sites in the United States, Italy and Spain provided acute and convalescent COVID-19 samples. T cells, B-cell-depleted T cells, or PBMCs provided the cDNA or gDNA that served as material.

Trimming cost V 9 bases and J 1 base, with 11 bases left between them. Germline loops: CDR1 WSHSY, CDR2 SAAADI. This CDR3 is built from 13 residues. Assay: immunoSEQ multiplex PCR; the TCRdb copy retains only in-frame clones and omits some. Found here are tens of thousands of clones, roughly nine tenths of them singletons; the top ten hold roughly 9.1%. The chain couples TRBV10-2 to TRBJ2-3; D perhaps matches TRBD2 (6 bases). Material: peripheral blood. The receptor was isolated from a human donor with acute or convalescent COVID-19. The donor label of this sample is uncertain. The DNA for the CDR3 is TGCGCCAGTGTCGGGGGACGCACAGATACGCAGTATTTT. It specifies CASVGGRTDTQYF.